A selection of T cell receptor beta chains follows, all from one sample in a study of blood T cell repertoires in COVID-19. Libraries were prepared by immunoSEQ multiplex PCR; TCRdb keeps only in-frame clonotypes and omits some of them. Of approximately 110,000 clones in the sample, about 85% are singletons; the top ten hold 1.1% to 1.5%. Sequences were obtained from peripheral blood. These receptors all come from a middle-aged man with acute or convalescent COVID-19. The CDR3 runs from the conserved cysteine through the conserved F or W. A D gene is named only where the DNA matches it firmly. Clone size, where shown, is once, few, many, or a class for clones that have expanded.

TRBJ2-3 | - | 14 | - | TRBV3-1/TRBV3-2 | TGTGCGGTTCGTCACAGGGACCACTCAGATACGCAGTATTTT | CAVRHRDHSDTQYF
TRBJ2-3 | - | 15 | - | TRBV5-1 | TGCGCCAGCAGGAAGGACTCTACTAGCACAGATACGCAGTATTTT | CASRKDSTSTDTQYF
TRBJ2-7 | - | 15 | - | TRBV9 | TGTGCCAGCAGCGCCACCGCGGACGGTCGCGGGGAGCAGTACTTC | CASSATADGRGEQYF
TRBJ2-5 | - | 14 | - | TRBV6-5 | TGTGCCAGCAGTTACGGGGCTAGAGGAGAGACCCAGTACTTC | CASSYGARGETQYF
TRBJ2-2 | TRBD1 | 16 | - | TRBV5-1 | TGCGCCAGCAGCCCCCGGACAGGGGGCTTCGCCGGGGAGCTGTTTTTT | CASSPRTGGFAGELFF
TRBJ2-7 | TRBD1 | 13 | - | TRBV10-3 | TGTGCCATCAGTGGACAGGGGTCCTACGAGCAGTACTTC | CAISGQGSYEQYF
TRBJ2-1 | TRBD1 | 13 | - | TRBV5-6 | TGTGCCAGCAACAAAGACAGGGAGTATGAGCAGTTCTTC | CASNKDREYEQFF
TRBJ1-3 | - | 14 | - | TRBV6-5 | TGTGCCAGCAGTTACTACGGGGGAGGAAACACCATATATTTT | CASSYYGGGNTIYF
TRBJ1-4 | TRBD1 | 15 | - | TRBV6-1 | TGTGCCAGCAGTGAACCGACAGGGGAAGGCGGAAAACTGTTTTTT | CASSEPTGEGGKLFF
TRBJ2-3 | TRBD2 | 18 | - | TRBV29-1 | TGCAGCGTTGAGGGGCCGGTGGGTATCTTCTCGTCGGGGGGTACGCAGTATTTT | CSVEGPVGIFSSGGTQYF
TRBJ1-5 | - | 12 | - | TRBV6-6 | TGTGCCAGCAGTTACAGGCAGGAGCCCCAGCATTTT | CASSYRQEPQHF
TRBJ1-6 | TRBD1 | 15 | - | TRBV6-5 | TGTGCCAGCAGGGACGGGACAGGGAAAAATTCACCCCTCCACTTT | CASRDGTGKNSPLHF
TRBJ2-7 | TRBD2 | 14 | - | TRBV6-5 | TGTGCCAGCACCGTAGCGGGGGGAAATTACGAGCAGTACTTC | CASTVAGGNYEQYF
TRBJ2-2 | - | 15 | - | TRBV4-1 | TGCGCCAGCAGCCAAAAGGGACTCAACACCGGGGAGCTGTTTTTT | CASSQKGLNTGELFF
TRBJ1-2 | - | 15 | - | TRBV5-6 | TGTGCCAGCAGCTTGGGTCAGGACTACGTTTATGGCTACACCTTC | CASSLGQDYVYGYTF
TRBJ1-3 | - | 17 | - | TRBV12-1 | TGTGCCAGCAGCCGAAACTACAGGGCCTTCTCTGGAAACACCATATATTTT | CASSRNYRAFSGNTIYF
TRBJ1-1 | - | 13 | - | TRBV5-1 | TGCGCCAGCAGCCTAGACGGCTACACTGAAGCTTTCTTT | CASSLDGYTEAFF
TRBJ2-5 | TRBD1 | 15 | - | TRBV7-2 | TGTGCCAGCAGCTTTGGATTGACAGGGCGAGAGACCCAGTACTTC | CASSFGLTGRETQYF
TRBJ2-3 | TRBD1 | 14 | - | TRBV6-5 | TGTGCCAGGGCCCGGGACAGGGGAGCAGATACGCAGTATTTT | CARARDRGADTQYF
TRBJ2-3 | TRBD2 | 16 | - | TRBV11-2 | TGTGCCAGCAGCTTATTCGGGGGGGTTAGCACAGATACGCAGTATTTT | CASSLFGGVSTDTQYF
TRBJ2-1 | TRBD2 | 15 | - | TRBV5-1 | TGCGCCAGCAGTCGACTAGCGGGGGCCCTCCGAGGGCAGTTCTTC | CASSRLAGALRGQFF
TRBJ1-2 | - | 15 | - | TRBV7-9 | TGTGCCAGCAGCTCTAGAGTCGACAGCTTCTATGGCTACACCTTC | CASSSRVDSFYGYTF
TRBJ2-1 | TRBD2 | 19 | - | TRBV7-2 | TGTGCCAGCAGCCCAAACCCCCATTTGACTAGCGGGGGGGCAGGTGAGCAGTTCTTC | CASSPNPHLTSGGAGEQFF
TRBJ2-3 | - | 9 | - | TRBV11-3 | TGTGCCAGCAGCTCCACTCAGTATTTT | CASSSTQYF
TRBJ1-4 | TRBD1 | 14 | few | TRBV3-1/TRBV3-2 | TGTGCCAGCAGCCGGACAGGGGGAGGTGAAAAACTGTTTTTT | CASSRTGGGEKLFF
TRBJ2-5 | TRBD1 | 15 | once | TRBV24-1 | TGTGCCACCAGTGATTCGGGGACAGGGTTAAAGACCCAGTACTTC | CATSDSGTGLKTQYF
TRBJ2-7 | TRBD2 | 17 | - | TRBV10-3 | TGTGCCATCAGTCCCGGACTAGCGGGGGGGCGCTCCTACGAGCAGTACTTC | CAISPGLAGGRSYEQYF
TRBJ2-2 | - | 13 | few | TRBV18 | TGTGCCAGCTCGCACCTAGACACCGGGGAGCTGTTTTTT | CASSHLDTGELFF
TRBJ2-7 | TRBD2 | 12 | - | TRBV29-1 | TGCAGCGTTAGGCTAGGCGGGGGCGAGCAGTACTTC | CSVRLGGGEQYF